In this sample, the clone carrying this T cell receptor beta chain turned up many times. This specimen belongs to a study of T cells in Graves' hyperthyroidism and ophthalmopathy. The CDR3 regions of TCR beta were amplified from RNA transcripts. In the first-round RT-PCR of the TCR CDR3, the HTBI primer set was used. Using its own MiXCR run on the multiplex PCR reads, TCRdb lists one record per CDR3 protein. The repertoire holds over 200,000 distinct CDR3 sequences, roughly 15% seen once, with about 14% in the top ten. With a duration under 2 months, the hyperthyroidism was newly diagnosed in patients aged 18 to 65. The CDR3 covers 14 residues. With 5 bases removed from V and 3 bases from J, the gap between germline ends came to 11 bases.

The origin of this receptor is a woman in her forties with Graves' hyperthyroidism that later progressed to Graves' ophthalmopathy. Sequenced material: blood. The chain has TRBV12-3 or TRBV12-4 and TRBJ1-5, with TRBD1 as a possible D gene (5 bases). DNA of the CDR3: TGTGCCAGCAGTCACGACAGCTTCAATCAGCCCCAGCATTTT. Translated, it gives CASSHDSFNQPQHF.